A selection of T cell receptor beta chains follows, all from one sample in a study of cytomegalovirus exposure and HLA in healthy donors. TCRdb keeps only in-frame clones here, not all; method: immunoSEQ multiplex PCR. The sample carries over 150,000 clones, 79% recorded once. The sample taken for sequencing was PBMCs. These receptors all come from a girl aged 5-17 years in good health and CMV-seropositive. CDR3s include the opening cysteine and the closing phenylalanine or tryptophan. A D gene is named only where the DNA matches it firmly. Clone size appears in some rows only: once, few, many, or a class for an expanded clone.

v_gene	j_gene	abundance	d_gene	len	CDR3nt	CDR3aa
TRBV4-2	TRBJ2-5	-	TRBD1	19	TGTGCCAGCAGCCAAGATTTAATTTTTTGGACAGGACCACAAGAGACCCAGTACTTC	CASSQDLIFWTGPQETQYF
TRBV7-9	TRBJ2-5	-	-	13	TGTGCCAGCAGCCTGACACAGAAAGAGACCCAGTACTTC	CASSLTQKETQYF
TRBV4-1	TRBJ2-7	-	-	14	TGCGCCAGCAGCCAAGATTCGGGGGGCCGTGAGCAGTACTTC	CASSQDSGGREQYF
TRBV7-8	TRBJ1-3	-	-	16	TGTGCCAGCAGCGCGTCCTACAGGGAAGGGGGAAACACCATATATTTT	CASSASYREGGNTIYF
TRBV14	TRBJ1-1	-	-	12	TGTGCCAGCAGCCAAGGCGGGGTAGAAGCTTTCTTT	CASSQGGVEAFF
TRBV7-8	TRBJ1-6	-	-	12	TGTGCCAGCAGCATCGGAGATTCACCCCTCCACTTT	CASSIGDSPLHF
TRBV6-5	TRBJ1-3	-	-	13	TGTGCCAGCAGTTCGGGGGTTGGAAACACCATATATTTT	CASSSGVGNTIYF
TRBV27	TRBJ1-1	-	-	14	TGTGCCAGCAGCGCAGACGAGGTGAACACTGAAGCTTTCTTT	CASSADEVNTEAFF
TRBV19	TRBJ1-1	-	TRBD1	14	TGTGCCAGTGGGGACGGACAGGGGATCACTGAAGCTTTCTTT	CASGDGQGITEAFF
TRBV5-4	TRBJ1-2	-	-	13	TGTGCCAGCAGCCCCGACAGGCCCTATGGCTACACCTTC	CASSPDRPYGYTF
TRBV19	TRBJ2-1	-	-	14	TGTGCCAGTAGTGTACCGGGGGCGGGGGATGAGCAGTTCTTC	CASSVPGAGDEQFF
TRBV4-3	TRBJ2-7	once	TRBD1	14	TGCGCCAGCAGCCAAGCAGGGACAGGGTTCGAGCAGTACTTC	CASSQAGTGFEQYF
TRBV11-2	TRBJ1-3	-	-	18	TGTGCCAGCAGCTTAGTCTCTCCGGGGATGAGCTCTGGAAACACCATATATTTT	CASSLVSPGMSSGNTIYF
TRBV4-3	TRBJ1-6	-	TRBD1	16	TGCGCCAGCAGCCCCAACTCAGCTCAGGGGGGTTCACCCCTCCACTTT	CASSPNSAQGGSPLHF
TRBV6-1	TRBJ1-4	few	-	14	TGTGCCAGCAGTGAGGGCAGAGGGAATGAAAAACTGTTTTTT	CASSEGRGNEKLFF
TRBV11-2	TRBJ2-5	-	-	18	TGTGCCAGCAGCTTAGGTCGGGGAACGGGGTCGTACCAAGAGACCCAGTACTTC	CASSLGRGTGSYQETQYF
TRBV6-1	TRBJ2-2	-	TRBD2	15	TGTCTAACCGGGAGGCTAGCGGGGAACACCGGGGAGCTGTTTTTT	CLTGRLAGNTGELFF
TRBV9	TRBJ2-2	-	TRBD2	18	TGTGCCAGCAGCGTAGGGGCTAGCGGGGGGGATTCCACCGGGGAGCTGTTTTTT	CASSVGASGGDSTGELFF
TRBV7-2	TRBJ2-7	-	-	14	TGTGCCACCATGGTGGGGGGTCAACCCTACGAGCAGTACTTC	CATMVGGQPYEQYF
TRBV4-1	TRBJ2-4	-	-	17	TGCGCCAGCAGCCGCATTGAAAAGGGGGAACCCAAAAACATTCAGTACTTC	CASSRIEKGEPKNIQYF
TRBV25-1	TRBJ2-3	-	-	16	TGTGCCAGCAGTGACCCAGGGGGGATAAGCACAGATACGCAGTATTTT	CASSDPGGISTDTQYF
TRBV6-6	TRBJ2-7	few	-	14	TGTGCCAGCAGCATGGGGGGGGGCCAGTACGAGCAGTACTTC	CASSMGGGQYEQYF
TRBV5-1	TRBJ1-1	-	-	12	TGCGCCAGCAGTTTACAGGGCACTGAAGCTTTCTTT	CASSLQGTEAFF
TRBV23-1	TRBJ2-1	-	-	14	TGCGCCAGCTTGCGGGACGGGGCCAACAATGAGCAGTTCTTC	CASLRDGANNEQFF
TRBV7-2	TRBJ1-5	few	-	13	TGTGCCAGCAGCGAGGGATTGCGGCAGCCCCAGCATTTT	CASSEGLRQPQHF
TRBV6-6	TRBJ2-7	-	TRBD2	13	TGTGCCAGCAGCGCCGCGGGGGTCGGGGAGCAGTACTTC	CASSAAGVGEQYF
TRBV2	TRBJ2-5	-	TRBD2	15	TGTGCCAGCAGTGTACCTAGCGGGGGGAGGGAGACCCAGTACTTC	CASSVPSGGRETQYF
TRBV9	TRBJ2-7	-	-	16	TGTGCCAGCAGCGCAGACCCGTACAGTTCAACCTACGAGCAGTACTTC	CASSADPYSSTYEQYF
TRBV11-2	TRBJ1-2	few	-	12	TGTGCCAGCAGCTTAGCCAGCTATGGCTACACCTTC	CASSLASYGYTF
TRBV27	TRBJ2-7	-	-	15	TGTGCCAGCAGTTTATCCAGGGCCACCCCCTACGAGCAGTACTTC	CASSLSRATPYEQYF
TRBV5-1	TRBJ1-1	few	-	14	TGCGCCAGCAGCCAGGGACAACCGAACACTGAAGCTTTCTTT	CASSQGQPNTEAFF
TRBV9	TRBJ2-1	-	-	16	TGTGCCAGCAGCGTAGACGGGACACCGATCCACAATGAGCAGTTCTTC	CASSVDGTPIHNEQFF
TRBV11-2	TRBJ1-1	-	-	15	TGTGCCAGCAGCTTCCAGGGTCCAATGAACACTGAAGCTTTCTTT	CASSFQGPMNTEAFF
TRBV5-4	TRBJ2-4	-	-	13	TGTGCCAGCAGCCAGGGAACTAAAAACATTCAGTACTTC	CASSQGTKNIQYF
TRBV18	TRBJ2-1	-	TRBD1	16	TGTGCCAGCTCACCGCCTACAGGGGGCCTCTACAATGAGCAGTTCTTC	CASSPPTGGLYNEQFF
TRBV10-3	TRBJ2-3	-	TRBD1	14	TGTGCCATCATGCGGGACAGGGGTACAGATACGCAGTATTTT	CAIMRDRGTDTQYF
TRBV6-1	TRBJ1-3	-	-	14	TGTGCCAGCAGTGTGACTAACTCTGGAAACACCATATATTTT	CASSVTNSGNTIYF
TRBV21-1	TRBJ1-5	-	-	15	TGTGCCAGCAGCTTCAGGGAAGTGGGGCATCAGCCCCAGCATTTT	CASSFREVGHQPQHF
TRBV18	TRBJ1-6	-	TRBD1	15	TGTGCCAGCTCACGAGCACAGGGGGATAATTCACCCCTCCACTTT	CASSRAQGDNSPLHF
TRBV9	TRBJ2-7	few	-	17	TGTGCCAGCAGCCCGGGGGTCGGGGTCACAGGTGGCTACGAGCAGTACTTC	CASSPGVGVTGGYEQYF
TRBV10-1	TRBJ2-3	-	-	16	TGCGCCAGCAGTGAGTCGACAGCGCCTAGCACAGATACGCAGTATTTT	CASSESTAPSTDTQYF
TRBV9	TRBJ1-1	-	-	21	TGTGCCAGCAGCGTAGGAGCCCGATTAAACGGGACAAGGGGACCGAACACTGAAGCTTTCTTT	CASSVGARLNGTRGPNTEAFF
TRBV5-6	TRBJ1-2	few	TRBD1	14	TGTGCCAGCAGCTTGGAGGGGGCGAACTATGGCTACACCTTC	CASSLEGANYGYTF
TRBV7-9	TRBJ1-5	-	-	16	TGTGCCAGCACCTCGGTAGTGCGGAAGGGGAATCAGCCCCAGCATTTT	CASTSVVRKGNQPQHF
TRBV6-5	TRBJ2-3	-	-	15	TGTGCCAGCAGTTCTTGGGGGGGCAGCACAGATACGCAGTATTTT	CASSSWGGSTDTQYF
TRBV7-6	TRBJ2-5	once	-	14	TGTGCCAGCAGAAGGAAGTTGGGCATGGAGACCCAGTACTTC	CASRRKLGMETQYF
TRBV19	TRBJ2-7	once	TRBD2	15	TGTGCCAGGAACCTGGGACTAGCGGGGGCCCTCGAGCAGTACTTC	CARNLGLAGALEQYF
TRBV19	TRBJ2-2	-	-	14	TGTGCCAGTAAGTGGTTTTCGGACACCGGGGAGCTGTTTTTT	CASKWFSDTGELFF
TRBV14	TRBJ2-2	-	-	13	TGTGCCAGCAGCCAAGTCCCGTTCGGGGAGCTGTTTTTT	CASSQVPFGELFF
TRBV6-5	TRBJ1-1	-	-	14	TGTGCCAGCACCCCGCAGGATCCCTACACTGAAGCTTTCTTT	CASTPQDPYTEAFF
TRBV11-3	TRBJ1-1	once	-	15	TGTGCCAGCAGCTTATCGGGTCAGGGGAACACTGAAGCTTTCTTT	CASSLSGQGNTEAFF
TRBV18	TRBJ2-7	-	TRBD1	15	TGTGCCAGCTCACCACTGGGGACAGAATCCTACGAGCAGTACTTC	CASSPLGTESYEQYF
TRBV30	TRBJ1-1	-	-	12	TGTGCCTGGAGTGTATGGGGGCCTGAAGCTTTCTTT	CAWSVWGPEAFF
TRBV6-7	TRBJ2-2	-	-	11	TGTGCCAGCCTAGACACCGGGGAGCTGTTTTTT	CASLDTGELFF
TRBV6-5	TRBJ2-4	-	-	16	TGTGCCAGCAGTTACAACAGACAAACTGCCAAAAACATTCAGTACTTC	CASSYNRQTAKNIQYF
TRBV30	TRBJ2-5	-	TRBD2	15	TGTGCCTGGAGTGGGGTGCGGGGGGGCCTGGAGACCCAGTACTTC	CAWSGVRGGLETQYF
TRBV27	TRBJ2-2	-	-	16	TGTGCCAGCAGTTTACTGGGTTTTGGGGGGACCGGGGAGCTGTTTTTT	CASSLLGFGGTGELFF
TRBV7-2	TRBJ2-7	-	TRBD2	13	TGTGCCAGCAGCACCCTAGCGGGGGGGGAGCAGTACTTC	CASSTLAGGEQYF
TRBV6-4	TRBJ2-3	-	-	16	TGTGCCAGCAGTGATACCGGGACTTCTAGCACAGATACGCAGTATTTT	CASSDTGTSSTDTQYF
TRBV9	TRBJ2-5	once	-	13	TGTGCCAGCAGCCGCGGGTTTGAGGAGACCCAGTACTTC	CASSRGFEETQYF